The rows below give T cell receptor beta chains drawn from one sample of a study of T cells after yellow fever vaccination. TCRdb analysed the 5' RACE reads with MiXCR anew, one entry per CDR3 protein. The data show 320,000 or so distinct CDR3 sequences, approximately 8% seen once. This material consisted of PBMCs, taken about 49 days after the first yellow fever vaccination. Receptors originate from a man in his late teens or twenties who received the YFV17D yellow fever vaccine. CDR3s include the opening cysteine and the closing phenylalanine or tryptophan. Fields, in order: D gene, J gene, clone size, V gene, CDR3 protein, CDR3 DNA. The D gene is left open where the match is weak. Clone sizes are given selectively: once, few, many, or a class where the clone is expanded.

- | TRBJ2-7 | few | TRBV29-1 | CSVEMGEMDYEQYF | TGCAGCGTTGAAATGGGGGAAATGGACTACGAGCAGTACTTC
TRBD1 | TRBJ2-2 | few | TRBV10-3 | CAIERTGNTGELFF | TGTGCCATTGAGAGGACAGGGAATACCGGGGAGCTGTTTTTT
- | TRBJ2-3 | few | TRBV18 | CASSPNPPQASTDTQYF | TGTGCCAGCTCACCTAACCCCCCGCAGGCCAGCACAGATACGCAGTATTTT
TRBD1 | TRBJ2-5 | - | TRBV5-6 | CASSYWDRSKETQYF | TGTGCCAGCAGCTACTGGGACAGGAGTAAAGAGACCCAGTACTTC
TRBD2 | TRBJ2-3 | few | TRBV7-2 | CASSVSGGSTDTQYF | TGTGCCAGCAGCGTCAGCGGGGGGAGCACAGATACGCAGTATTTT
- | TRBJ2-5 | - | TRBV7-8 | CASTKSGTQYF | TGTGCCAGCACCAAATCGGGGACCCAGTACTTC
TRBD1 | TRBJ2-2 | - | TRBV5-4 | CASSPGTVNTGELFF | TGTGCCAGCAGCCCGGGGACAGTGAACACCGGGGAGCTGTTTTTT
TRBD1 | TRBJ2-7 | - | TRBV5-1 | CASSWGQVGSYEQYF | TGCGCCAGCAGCTGGGGACAGGTGGGGTCCTACGAGCAGTACTTC
TRBD1 | TRBJ2-1 | few | TRBV4-2 | CASSQEGAGTGISSYNEQFF | TGTGCCAGCAGCCAAGAAGGGGCCGGGACAGGCATAAGCTCCTACAATGAGCAGTTCTTC
- | TRBJ2-1 | few | TRBV5-1 | CASSPPGGSYNEQFF | TGCGCCAGCAGCCCGCCCGGGGGCTCCTACAATGAGCAGTTCTTC
- | TRBJ2-7 | few | TRBV5-6 | CASSPVSLSEQYF | TGTGCCAGCAGCCCGGTCTCGTTATCCGAGCAGTACTTC
- | TRBJ2-1 | - | TRBV29-1 | CSGAGQWLYEQFF | TGCAGTGGCGCGGGCCAGTGGCTTTATGAGCAGTTCTTC
- | TRBJ2-3 | - | TRBV30 | CAWRLWGSVRTDTQYF | TGTGCCTGGAGATTGTGGGGTTCTGTTCGCACAGATACGCAGTATTTT
- | TRBJ2-3 | - | TRBV20-1 | CSARSRAADTQYF | TGCAGTGCTAGATCCAGGGCAGCAGATACGCAGTATTTT
TRBD1 | TRBJ1-1 | - | TRBV29-1 | CSVRDSMNTEAFF | TGCAGCGTTAGGGACAGTATGAACACTGAAGCTTTCTTT
- | TRBJ1-5 | few | TRBV28 | CASSSGTPNQPQHF | TGTGCCAGCAGTTCCGGGACACCTAATCAGCCCCAGCATTTT
- | TRBJ2-5 | few | TRBV28 | CASIGGLRQETQYF | TGTGCCAGCATCGGCGGGCTGCGACAAGAGACCCAGTACTTC
- | TRBJ1-5 | - | TRBV2 | CASRPRTGNQPQHF | TGTGCCAGCAGACCCCGGACAGGCAATCAGCCCCAGCATTTT
- | TRBJ2-1 | few | TRBV7-2 | CASSFLRVAYNEQFF | TGTGCCAGCAGCTTCCTGCGAGTGGCTTACAATGAGCAGTTCTTC
- | TRBJ2-2 | many | TRBV9 | CASSDVNTGELFF | TGTGCCAGCAGCGATGTGAACACCGGGGAGCTGTTTTTT
- | TRBJ2-2 | - | TRBV19 | CASTAPHRTGELFF | TGTGCCAGTACTGCGCCACATAGGACCGGGGAGCTGTTTTTT
- | TRBJ1-1 | few | TRBV19 | CASNGYTEAFF | TGTGCCAGTAACGGGTACACTGAAGCTTTCTTT
TRBD1 | TRBJ2-7 | few | TRBV27 | CASSFATGGGYEQYF | TGTGCCAGCAGTTTCGCCACAGGGGGCGGGTACGAGCAGTACTTC
- | TRBJ2-7 | few | TRBV5-1 | CASSSAGTEAYEQYF | TGCGCCAGCAGCAGCGCCGGGACGGAAGCCTACGAGCAGTACTTC
- | TRBJ1-5 | - | TRBV7-2 | CASSLIGVGNQPQHF | TGTGCCAGCAGCTTAATTGGAGTTGGCAATCAGCCCCAGCATTTT
- | TRBJ1-3 | few | TRBV12-3/TRBV12-4 | CASSLGQGNTIYF | TGTGCCAGCAGTTTAGGGCAGGGAAACACCATATATTTT
TRBD1 | TRBJ2-7 | - | TRBV2 | CASSRDRETYEQYF | TGTGCCAGCAGCCGGGACAGGGAGACCTACGAGCAGTACTTC
TRBD1 | TRBJ2-1 | few | TRBV12-3/TRBV12-4 | CASSRQGDNEQFF | TGTGCCAGCAGTCGCCAGGGGGACAATGAGCAGTTCTTC
TRBD1 | TRBJ2-1 | few | TRBV5-1 | CASSTGTGGPDEQFF | TGCGCCAGTTCCACCGGGACAGGGGGCCCCGATGAGCAGTTCTTC
- | TRBJ2-7 | many | TRBV6-5 | CASSYEGTLPYEQYF | TGTGCCAGCAGTTACGAGGGGACTTTGCCCTACGAGCAGTACTTC
TRBD2 | TRBJ2-1 | few | TRBV23-1 | CASSPWRGAYNEQFF | TGCGCCAGCTCCCCATGGCGGGGGGCCTACAATGAGCAGTTCTTC
TRBD1 | TRBJ1-6 | few | TRBV10-3 | CAIRGSGQGNSPLHF | TGTGCCATCAGGGGTTCGGGACAGGGTAATTCACCCCTCCACTTT
- | TRBJ2-5 | - | TRBV6-1 | CASSEGARRWETQYF | TGTGCCAGCAGTGAAGGCGCCCGAAGGTGGGAGACCCAGTACTTC
TRBD1 | TRBJ1-1 | few | TRBV20-1 | CSAGSGTATEAFF | TGCAGTGCTGGAAGCGGGACAGCCACTGAAGCTTTCTTT
- | TRBJ1-1 | many | TRBV2 | CASSFTGNEAFF | TGTGCCAGCAGCTTCACAGGGAATGAAGCTTTCTTT
- | TRBJ2-3 | - | TRBV5-6 | CASSLWGSADTQYF | TGTGCCAGCAGCTTGTGGGGGTCCGCAGATACGCAGTATTTT
- | TRBJ2-7 | - | TRBV20-1 | CSAAAGQLPYEQYF | TGCAGTGCGGCAGCGGGACAGCTACCCTACGAGCAGTACTTC